One and the same sample provided the 5 T cell receptor beta chains below, sequenced in a study of OX40 agonist ivuxolimab in advanced cancers. Only in-frame clones appear in the TCRdb table, and some are missing; sequencing was by immunoSEQ multiplex PCR. The data hold tens of thousands of clones, with about 81% observed a single time. Specimen: CD4+ or CD8+ T cells sorted from blood, collected in a trial of the OX40 agonist ivuxolimab. The receptors were gathered from an adult with an advanced solid tumor such as melanoma, head and neck, liver or kidney cancer.

This CDR3 is CASSFRRTIDQPQHF. The CDR3 DNA sequence: TGTGCCAGCAGTTTCCGACGGACTATTGATCAGCCCCAGCATTTT. This chain links TRBV2 with TRBJ1-5; D gene uncertain. The CDR3 loop spans 15 amino acids. Trimming stripped 5 bases from V and 5 bases from J, with 16 bases between. Germline values: CDR1 SNHLY, CDR2 FYNNEI.

On this clone: One end of the junction does not line up with germline, which may come from a read error. The chain carries TRBV11-2 and TRBJ2-4; either TRBD1 or TRBD2 may fit D (5 bases each). The germline CDR1 and CDR2 sequences are SGHAT and FQNNGV. CDR3 length equals 15 residues. In nucleotides, the CDR3 is TGTGCCAGCAGCTTCCGAGGGACCCGGCATGGGGCGAAGCACTTC. It codes for CASSFRGTRHGAKHF.

This clone was seen only once. CDR3 protein: CASATDANYGYTF. The CDR3 region has the DNA TGCGCCAGCGCGACAGACGCTAACTATGGCTACACCTTC. The chain joins TRBV5-1 to TRBJ1-2, with a tentative D call TRBD1 (5 bases). Germline CDR1 SGHRS, CDR2 YFSETQ. This CDR3 has 13 amino acids. V was clipped by 7 bases and J by 0 bases, with 10 bases between them.

The sample holds a few counts of this clone. The rearrangement joins TRBV2 to TRBJ1-3; D remains ambiguous. This CDR3 spans 13 amino acids. V was trimmed by 5 bases and J by 0 bases, leaving 5 bases between them. Looked up from germline, CDR1 is SNHLY and CDR2 is FYNNEI. CDR3 residues: CASSKDSGNTIYF. DNA for the CDR3: TGTGCCAGCAGTAAGGACTCTGGAAACACCATATATTTT.

The chain uses TRBV19 and TRBJ1-2; TRBD1 agrees at 7 bases. Trimming cost V 4 bases and J 4 bases; bases outside gene matches: 6. The CDR3 extends over 14 amino acids. Per the germline V gene, CDR1 is LNHDA and CDR2 is SQIVND (reference sequence). The CDR3 DNA follows: TGTGCCAGTAGTAGACAGGGTTCGAGCTATGGCTACACCTTC. Its translation: CASSRQGSSYGYTF.